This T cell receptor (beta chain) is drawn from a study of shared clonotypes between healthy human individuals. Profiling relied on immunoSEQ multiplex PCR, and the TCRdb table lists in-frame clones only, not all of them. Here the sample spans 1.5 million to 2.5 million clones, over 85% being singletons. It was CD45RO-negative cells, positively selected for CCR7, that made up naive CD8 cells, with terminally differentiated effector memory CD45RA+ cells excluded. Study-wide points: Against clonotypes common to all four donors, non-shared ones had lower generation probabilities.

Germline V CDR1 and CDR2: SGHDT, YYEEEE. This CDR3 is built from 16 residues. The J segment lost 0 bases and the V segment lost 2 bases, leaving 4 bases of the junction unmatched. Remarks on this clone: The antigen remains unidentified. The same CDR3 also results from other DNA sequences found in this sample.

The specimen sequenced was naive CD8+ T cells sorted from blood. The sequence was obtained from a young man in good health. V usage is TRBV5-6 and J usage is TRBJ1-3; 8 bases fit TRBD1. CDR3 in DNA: TGTGCCAGCAGCTTCGGGACAGGCAGCTCTGGAAACACCATATATTTT. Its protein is CASSFGTGSSGNTIYF.